Shown below are 15 T cell receptor beta chains from a single sample sequenced in a study of T cells after yellow fever vaccination. Each CDR3 protein is one row after TCRdb ran MiXCR on the 5' RACE reads. The sample shows under 200,000 distinct CDR3 sequences, around 7.2% of them seen only once. Sequencing was performed on CD4+ T cells sorted from PBMCs, taken around 5 days after the first yellow fever vaccination. All receptors come from a man younger than 30 who received the YFV17D yellow fever vaccine.

The V and J genes are TRBV5-6 and TRBJ2-1; D is ambiguous. The V gene lost 5 bases and the J gene lost 1 base, with 4 bases spanning the gap. The CDR3 sequence is 12 residues long. Germline V lookup: CDR1 SGHDT, CDR2 YYEEEE. Written as DNA, the CDR3 is TGTGCCAGCAGTCCTTCCTACAATGAGCAGTTCTTC. Its protein is CASSPSYNEQFF.

J is TRBJ2-4 and V is TRBV28, with D perhaps matching TRBD1 (5 bases). V dropped 5 bases and J dropped 0 bases, with 17 bases sitting between them. The CDR3 totals 17 residues. Germline assignment: CDR1 MDHEN and CDR2 SYDVKM. The CDR3 protein is CASSPKWGRLAKNIQYF. CDR3 nucleotides: TGTGCCAGCAGTCCGAAATGGGGCAGACTAGCCAAAAACATTCAGTACTTC.

This chain joins TRBV10-2 and TRBJ2-7; possibly TRBD1 or TRBD2 for D (6 bases each). The V and J ends lost 0 bases and 6 bases respectively, with 15 bases between them. From germline, CDR1 is WSHSY and CDR2 SAAADI. This CDR3 has 15 amino acids. The CDR3 sequence: CASSESNGGQGEQYF. CDR3 DNA: TGCGCCAGCAGTGAGTCGAATGGGGGGCAGGGCGAGCAGTACTTC.

This clonotype was seen repeatedly, ten times or more. This sequence joins TRBV3-1 and TRBJ2-5; no reliable D call. V lost 5 bases to trimming and J lost 7 bases, with 8 bases between them. Germline CDR1 LGHDT, CDR2 YNNKEL (reference sequence). This CDR3 has 11 residues. In DNA form, the CDR3 reads TGTGCCAGCAGCTACTTCTGGACCCAGTACTTC. Residues: CASSYFWTQYF.

V and J are TRBV7-2 and TRBJ1-6; TRBD1 is a possible D gene (5 bases). The germline V gene has CDR1 SGHTA and CDR2 FQGNSA. The CDR3 contains 15 residues. The CDR3 loop reads CATGPRASYNSPLHF. The CDR3 DNA reads TGTGCAACGGGACCGAGGGCCTCCTATAATTCACCCCTCCACTTT.

This clonotype was seen more than once but under ten times. This chain connects TRBV7-8 to TRBJ2-7; the D is unclear. The CDR3 extends over 12 amino acids. With 5 bases removed from V and 6 bases from J, the gap between germline ends came to 11 bases. Per the germline V gene, CDR1 is SGHVS and CDR2 is FQNEAQ. The CDR3 DNA reads as TGTGCCAGCAGCCACCCAGGAGTCGAGCAGTACGTC. It codes for CASSHPGVEQYV.

This clonotype was recorded many times. The rearrangement links TRBV5-4 to TRBJ2-3; tentatively, D is TRBD1 or TRBD2 (5 bases each). Trimming shortened V by 4 bases and J by 3 bases, and 9 bases separated the two germline ends. CDR3 length: 13 residues. Germline CDR1 and CDR2: SGHNT and YYREEE (reference sequence). The CDR3 sequence: CASSGTQTDTQYF. The CDR3 DNA reads as TGTGCCAGCAGCGGGACCCAGACAGATACGCAGTATTTT.

In its sample, this clonotype was seen many times. V usage is TRBV7-2 and J usage is TRBJ2-1, with 13 nucleotides matching TRBD2. Germline loops: CDR1 SGHTA, CDR2 FQGNSA. The CDR3 covers 15 residues. V shed 6 bases and J 9 bases; nucleotides not matched to a gene: 8. CDR3 DNA sequence: TGTGCCAGCAGGAAACTAGCGGGGGGGCTCGGTGAGCAGTTCTTC. Translating it yields CASRKLAGGLGEQFF.

This clonotype appeared many times. The chain combines TRBV20-1 with TRBJ2-1; tentative D call: TRBD2 (7 bases). The germline CDR1 and CDR2 sequences are DFQATT and SNEGSKA (reference sequence). V was pared by 4 bases and J by 3 bases, with 13 bases between. CDR3 length: 14 residues. The CDR3 nucleotides read TGCAGTGCTATGGGGGGGGCTGTCTACAATGAGCAGTTCTTC. Amino acids: CSAMGGAVYNEQFF.

The sample holds many counts of this clonotype. The chain is built from TRBV4-1 and TRBJ2-2; 8 nucleotides agree with TRBD2. The junction had 11 bases not matched to a gene; V was cut back by 1 base and J by 7 bases. Germline assignment: CDR1 MGHRA and CDR2 YSYEKL. The CDR3 spans 17 residues. The CDR3 bases are TGCGCCAGCAGCCAAGTTGGGCTAGCGGGTAGTAACGGGGAGCTGTTTTTT. Translated, it gives CASSQVGLAGSNGELFF.

This clonotype was found a few times. The genes are TRBV14 and TRBJ2-7; tentatively, D is TRBD2 (5 bases). V was pared by 4 bases and J by 2 bases, with 12 bases between. Germline CDR1 is SGHDN and CDR2 is FVKESK. This CDR3 region has 14 residues. The CDR3 is CASSRGKGAYEQYV. CDR3 DNA: TGTGCCAGCAGCCGCGGTAAGGGAGCCTACGAGCAGTACGTC.

This clonotype appeared many times. This chain connects TRBV5-4 to TRBJ2-5, with D perhaps TRBD1 or TRBD2 (6 bases each). This CDR3 is 11 amino acids long. CDR1 and CDR2 (germline): SGHNT, YYREEE (reference sequence). V was cut by 8 bases and J by 5 bases, with 10 bases left in between. CDR3 in DNA: TGTGCCAGTAAAGGGGGGGAGACCCAGTACTTC. Its protein product is CASKGGETQYF.

At least ten counts were recorded for this clonotype. The V call is TRBV7-2, the J call TRBJ2-3, with 9 positions matching TRBD2. The CDR3 contains 14 residues. V dropped 10 bases and J dropped 5; count of bases not matched to a gene: 10. Germline assignment: CDR1 SGHTA and CDR2 FQGNSA. The CDR3 bases are TGTGCCACCCAACCGGGACTAGCCCGAGATACGCAGTATTTT. Protein product: CATQPGLARDTQYF.

This clonotype has a count of ten or more. This chain joins TRBV5-1 and TRBJ2-1; 14 positions agree with TRBD2. Trimming at V came to 7 bases and at J to 4 bases, leaving 1 base not matched to a gene. In germline, CDR1 is SGHRS, CDR2 YFSETQ. The CDR3 has 14 amino acids. The CDR3 DNA is TGCGCCAGCGGACTAGCGGGGGGATACAATGAGCAGTTCTTC. Translation gives CASGLAGGYNEQFF.

This chain joins TRBV14 and TRBJ1-1; D perhaps matches TRBD1 (5 bases). The CDR3 covers 14 residues. Germline V CDR1 and CDR2: SGHDN, FVKESK. Trimming removed 2 bases from V and 5 bases from J, with 12 bases in between. The CDR3 here is CASSQPGAGTEAFF. CDR3 nucleotides: TGTGCCAGCAGCCAACCTGGGGCAGGTACTGAAGCTTTCTTT.